The 25 T cell receptor beta chains in this list originate from one sample, sequenced in a study of early T cells in non-severe SARS-CoV-2 infection. One entry per CDR3 protein, called by TCRdb with MiXCR from the 5' RACE reads. The sample holds roughly 70,000 distinct CDR3 sequences, 20% to 25% seen once. The sequenced sample was whole blood, obtained at baseline. The receptors shown here come from an adult who was a healthcare worker with PCR-confirmed SARS-CoV-2 infection or an uninfected control (not recorded which).

The chain links TRBV7-8 to TRBJ2-6, with D tentatively TRBD1 (5 bases). The V and J ends lost 2 bases and 0 bases respectively, with 5 bases between them. The length of the CDR3 is 15 residues. Germline CDR1 SGHVS, CDR2 FQNEAQ. CDR3 sequence (DNA): TGTGCCAGCAGCTTAAGGGGCTCTGGGGCCAACGTCCTGACTTTC. Encoded protein: CASSLRGSGANVLTF.

V gene TRBV9 combines with J gene TRBJ2-7, with D possibly being TRBD1 (6 bases). V shed 3 bases and J shed 7 bases, with 17 bases lying between them. CDR3 length equals 14 residues. The V gene's germline CDR1 is SGDLS and CDR2 YYNGEE. CDR3 amino acids: CASSAGDTLWEQYF. CDR3 coding DNA: TGTGCCAGCAGCGCCGGGGACACCCTTTGGGAGCAGTACTTC.

The V gene is TRBV7-2, the J gene TRBJ1-2, with D possibly being TRBD1 (6 bases). The germline V gene encodes CDR1 SGHTA and CDR2 FQGNSA. V lost 7 bases and J 10 bases, leaving 19 bases between the germline ends. The CDR3 consists of 13 residues. The CDR3 DNA reads TGTGCCAGCAATAGGCAGGGGAAGTCCGTCTACACCTTC. This gives the protein CASNRQGKSVYTF.

This clonotype showed up just a few times. V and J are TRBV10-3 and TRBJ1-1; D unclear. CDR1 ENHRY and CDR2 SYGVKD come from the germline V gene. The CDR3 spans 13 residues. V was trimmed by 6 bases and J by 0 bases, leaving 8 bases between them. CDR3: CAIRGSMNTEAFF. In nucleotides, the CDR3 is TGTGCCATCAGGGGATCCATGAACACTGAAGCTTTCTTT.

The chain recombines TRBV7-6 with TRBJ2-5, with 9 positions matching TRBD2. V lost 8 bases, J lost 5 bases, and 12 bases stayed unmatched. Germline V lookup: CDR1 SGHVS, CDR2 FNYEAQ. CDR3 length: 15 residues. CDR3 sequence reads: CASAAGGRIGETQYF. In DNA, the CDR3 is TGTGCCAGCGCGGCGGGGGGGCGGATCGGGGAGACCCAGTACTTC.

This clonotype was counted at least ten times. V gene TRBV9 combines with J gene TRBJ1-3; no firm D call. Germline lookup yields CDR1 SGDLS and CDR2 YYNGEE. Between the trimmed V and J ends, which lost 4 bases and 2 bases, there was a span of 13 bases. The CDR3 has 15 residues. The CDR3 sequence: CASSTRTAAGNTIYF. In DNA form, the CDR3 reads TGTGCCAGCAGCACTAGGACCGCCGCTGGAAACACCATATATTTT. Combining the CDR3 with reference TRBV9 and TRBJ1-3 gives the whole variable domain DSGVTQTPKHLITATGQRVTLRCSPRSGDLSVYWYQQSLDQGLQFLIQYYNGEERAKGNILERFSAQQFPDLHSELNLSSLELGDSALYFCASSTRTAAGNTIYFGEGSWLTVV.

This clonotype was seen more than once but under ten times. This chain connects TRBV16 to TRBJ1-1; D call uncertain. Germline loops: CDR1 KGHSY, CDR2 FQNENV. CDR3 length: 18 amino acids. The V end was cut by 7 bases, the J end by 4 bases, with 28 bases between. CDR3 sequence: CASKAEDRAWARGTEAFF. The CDR3 bases are TGTGCCAGCAAGGCCGAGGATAGGGCTTGGGCGAGAGGCACTGAAGCTTTCTTT.

The chain couples TRBV18 to TRBJ1-3; TRBD1 is a possible D gene (5 bases). V was pared by 8 bases and J by 0 bases, with 23 bases between. The length of the CDR3 is 18 residues. Germline V gene lookup returns CDR1 KGHSH and CDR2 LQKENI. The CDR3 nucleotides read TGTGCCAGCACCTTCGGCACAGGAAATAAACTCTCTGGAAACACCATATATTTT. It is translated as CASTFGTGNKLSGNTIYF. The entire variable domain, with the rest obtained from reference TRBV18 and TRBJ1-3, is as follows: NAGVMQNPRHLVRRRGQEARLRCSPMKGHSHVYWYRQLPEEGLKFMVYLQKENIIDESGMPKERFSAEFPKEGPSILRIQQVVRGDSAAYFCASTFGTGNKLSGNTIYFGEGSWLTVV.

This clonotype was seen a handful of times. The chain combines TRBV7-9 with TRBJ2-1; either TRBD1 or TRBD2 may fit D (5 bases each). This CDR3 is built from 13 residues. V lost 3 bases and J 8 bases, leaving 11 bases between the germline ends. Germline V CDR1 and CDR2: SEHNR, FQNEAQ (reference sequence). DNA of the CDR3: TGTGCCAGCAGCTTGGATGAGGGACATGAGCAGTTCTTC. Protein product: CASSLDEGHEQFF.

This clonotype has just a few counts. The chain joins TRBV7-3 to TRBJ2-2, with no clear D. The V end lost 2 bases, the J end lost 6 bases, and 7 bases lay between the germline ends. In germline, CDR1 is SGHTA, CDR2 FQGTGA. The CDR3 extends over 13 amino acids. The CDR3 bases are TGTGCCAGCAGCTTACGGGTGCCCGGGGAGCTGTTTTTT. Its translation: CASSLRVPGELFF. Filled out from reference TRBV7-3 and TRBJ2-2, the complete variable domain reads GAGVSQTPSNKVTEKGKYVELRCDPISGHTALYWYRQSLGQGPEFLIYFQGTGAADDSGLPNDRFFAVRPEGSVSTLKIQRTERGDSAVYLCASSLRVPGELFFGEGSRLTVL.

The sample holds a few counts of this clonotype. The V gene is TRBV20-1, the J gene TRBJ2-7, with D perhaps being TRBD1 or TRBD2 (5 bases each). Germline CDR1 and CDR2: DFQATT and SNEGSKA (reference sequence). Deletions cut 1 base from V and 0 bases from J, with 10 bases between. The CDR3 contains 14 residues. CDR3 sequence (DNA): TGCAGTGCTAGAGTGGGACGTCTCTCCTACGAGCAGTACTTC. This translates into CSARVGRLSYEQYF.

The table lists this clonotype with a few counts. This CDR3 is CASSPWTSGRNEQFF. The DNA of the CDR3 is TGTGCCAGCAGCCCTTGGACTAGCGGGCGCAATGAGCAGTTCTTC. The chain uses TRBV7-9 and TRBJ2-1; 11 nucleotides align to TRBD2. V lost 5 bases, J lost 6 bases, and 6 bases stayed unmatched. The CDR3 totals 15 residues. CDR1 is SEHNR and CDR2 is FQNEAQ in the germline V gene (reference sequence).

The chain employs TRBV30 and TRBJ2-2, with D maybe TRBD2 (6 bases). V was clipped by 1 base and J by 6 bases, with 12 bases between them. The CDR3 is 14 amino acids. The germline gives CDR1 GTSNPN, CDR2 SVGIG (reference sequence). As DNA, the CDR3 is TGTGCCTGGAGTGGGGACTTCCGGCCCGGGGAGCTGTTTTTT. Translation: CAWSGDFRPGELFF.

This clonotype was seen a few times. V gene TRBV19 combines with J gene TRBJ2-6, with D uncertain. Germline CDR1 and CDR2: LNHDA and SQIVND (reference sequence). V was cut by 5 bases and J by 0 bases, with 5 bases left in between. The CDR3 length is 14 residues. The CDR3 DNA reads TGTGCCAGTAGTTCAGGCTCTGGGGCCAACGTCCTGACTTTC. Residues: CASSSGSGANVLTF.

V gene TRBV3-1 combines with J gene TRBJ2-1, with D tentatively TRBD2 (6 bases). Trimming stripped 3 bases from V and 6 bases from J, with 6 bases between. Germline-derived CDR1 and CDR2 are LGHDT and YNNKEL (reference sequence). This CDR3 is built from 12 residues. The CDR3 sequence: CASSQGGNEQFF. In DNA, the CDR3 is TGTGCCAGCAGCCAGGGGGGCAATGAGCAGTTCTTC.

This clonotype was recorded a few times. The chain links TRBV7-9 to TRBJ1-1; D unclear. Germline CDR1 and CDR2: SEHNR and FQNEAQ (reference sequence). The CDR3 loop spans 14 amino acids. V was cut by 7 bases and J by 4 bases, with 16 bases left in between. CDR3 DNA sequence: TGTGCCAGCAATGGGCCCCTTGACCGCACTGAAGCTTTCTTT. This codes for CASNGPLDRTEAFF.

This clonotype turned up a few times. The chain couples TRBV12-3 or TRBV12-4 to TRBJ1-3, with D unclear. The CDR3 extends over 16 amino acids. The V end was cut by 4 bases, the J end by 0 bases, with 13 bases between. CDR3 nucleotides: TGTGCCAGCAGTTCTCACAGAAGTATCTCTGGAAACACCATATATTTT. It yields the protein CASSSHRSISGNTIYF.

This chain uses TRBV5-1 with TRBJ1-2; D gene uncertain. Germline V gene data show CDR1 as SGHRS and CDR2 as YFSETQ. The CDR3 covers 15 residues. V shed 0 bases and J shed 4 bases, with 13 bases lying between them. DNA for the CDR3: TGCGCCAGCAGCTTGGACCGAAAAGGGCTCTATGGCTACACCTTC. Translated, it gives CASSLDRKGLYGYTF.

The chain carries TRBV20-1 and TRBJ2-3; D not certain. Germline V gives CDR1 DFQATT, CDR2 SNEGSKA (reference sequence). Deletions cut 5 bases from V and 7 bases from J, with 13 bases between. This CDR3 comprises 12 residues. DNA of the CDR3: TGCAGTGCTCCTGAGCGAGGCAATACGCAGTATTTT. Amino acid sequence: CSAPERGNTQYF.

A few counts support this clonotype. The rearrangement uses TRBV5-5 and TRBJ2-1; the D gene could be TRBD1 or TRBD2 (5 bases each). Per germline, CDR1 SGHKS and CDR2 YYEKEE (reference sequence). The CDR3 totals 11 residues. Trimming pared 3 bases from V and 10 bases from J, leaving 8 bases between. CDR3 coding DNA: TGTGCCAGCAGCTGGGGACCCGAGCAGTTCTTC. This encodes CASSWGPEQFF.

V usage is TRBV29-1 and J usage is TRBJ2-2, with D hard to call. The CDR3 has 14 amino acids. Germline CDR1 is SQVTM and CDR2 is ANQGSEA. V lost 5 bases and J 7 bases, leaving 17 bases between the germline ends. CDR3 sequence: CSVRARPGNGELFF. The CDR3 DNA follows: TGCAGCGTTAGGGCTCGGCCCGGCAACGGGGAGCTGTTTTTT.

This chain links TRBV2 with TRBJ2-3; D unresolved. The CDR3 has 14 residues. Looked up from germline, CDR1 is SNHLY and CDR2 is FYNNEI. The ends were cut back, 7 bases at V and 5 bases at J, with 16 bases in the middle. The CDR3 here is CASTATFSGDTQYF. CDR3 coding DNA: TGTGCCAGCACCGCAACTTTTTCGGGAGATACGCAGTATTTT.

The V gene is TRBV5-1, the J gene TRBJ2-1; TRBD1 or TRBD2 may be the D gene (5 bases each). The CDR3 length is 16 residues. Germline-derived CDR1 and CDR2 are SGHRS and YFSETQ. V was trimmed by 4 bases and J by 7 bases, leaving 21 bases between them. The CDR3 region is CASSLGTNRLWNEQFF. CDR3 nucleotide sequence: TGCGCCAGCAGCCTTGGGACCAACAGACTCTGGAATGAGCAGTTCTTC.

In its sample, this clonotype was seen a few times. The chain is built from TRBV6-1 and TRBJ1-5; TRBD1 aligns across 7 bases. The trim removed 4 bases at V and 0 bases at J, leaving 3 bases unmatched. CDR1 is MNHNS, CDR2 SASEGT, per germline. The CDR3 spans 15 residues. CDR3 region: CASSGDSLSNQPQHF. CDR3 coding DNA: TGTGCCAGCAGTGGGGACAGTCTTAGCAATCAGCCCCAGCATTTT.

This clonotype was detected only a few times. The CDR3 loop is CASSSSYNSPLHF. The CDR3 DNA reads TGTGCCAGCAGTTCTTCCTATAATTCACCCCTCCACTTT. This chain joins TRBV12-3 or TRBV12-4 and TRBJ1-6; D unclear. Trimming left V 4 bases short and J 1 base short, with 2 bases between. The CDR3 covers 13 residues.